This T cell receptor beta chain was sequenced during a study of cytomegalovirus exposure and HLA in healthy donors. Study-wide results and limits: Per a prior analysis, the majority of TCR beta V segments were productive roughly 90% or roughly 30% of the time.

60 Vbeta and 13 Jbeta primers were used in PCR. Clones were sequenced by immunoSEQ multiplex PCR, and TCRdb holds only the in-frame ones, with some missing. The sample has 95,000 to 150,000 clones; 73% are singletons. Note on this clone: Its antigen is undetermined.

The material sequenced was PBMCs. The sequence came from a woman in her forties in good health and CMV-seronegative.

CDR3 sequence reads: CASSYSGMDRDKPQHF. In DNA, the CDR3 is TGTGCCAGCAGTTACTCAGGGATGGACAGAGACAAGCCCCAGCATTTT. The rearrangement uses TRBV6-5 and TRBJ1-5; TRBD1 is a possible D gene (6 bases). V lost 0 bases and J lost 8, with 17 bases in between. The CDR3 loop spans 16 amino acids. Per the germline V gene, CDR1 is MNHEY and CDR2 is SVGAGI.